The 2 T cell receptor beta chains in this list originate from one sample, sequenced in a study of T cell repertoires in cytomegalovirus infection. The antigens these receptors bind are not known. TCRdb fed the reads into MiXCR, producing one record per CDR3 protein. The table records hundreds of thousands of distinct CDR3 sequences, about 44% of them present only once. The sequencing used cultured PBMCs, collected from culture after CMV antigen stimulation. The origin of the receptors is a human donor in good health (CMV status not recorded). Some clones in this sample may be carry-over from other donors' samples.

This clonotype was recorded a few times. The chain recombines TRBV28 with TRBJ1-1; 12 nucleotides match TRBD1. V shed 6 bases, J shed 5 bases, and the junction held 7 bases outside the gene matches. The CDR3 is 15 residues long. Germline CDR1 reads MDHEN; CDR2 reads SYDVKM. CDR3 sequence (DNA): TGTGCCAGCAGACACCGGGACAGGGGGCGAACTGAAGCTTTCTTT. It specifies CASRHRDRGRTEAFF. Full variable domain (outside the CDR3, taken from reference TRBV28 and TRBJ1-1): DVKVTQSSRYLVKRTGEKVFLECVQDMDHENMFWYRQDPGLGLRLIYFSYDVKMKEKGDIPEGYSVSREKKERFSLILESASTNQTSMYLCASRHRDRGRTEAFFGQGTRLTVV.

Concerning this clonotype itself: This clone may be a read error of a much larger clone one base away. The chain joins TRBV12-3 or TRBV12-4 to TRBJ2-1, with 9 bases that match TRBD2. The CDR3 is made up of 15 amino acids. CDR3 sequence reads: CASSVGLATYNGQFF. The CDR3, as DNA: TGTGCCAGCAGTGTGGGACTAGCTACCTACAATGGGCAGTTCTTC.